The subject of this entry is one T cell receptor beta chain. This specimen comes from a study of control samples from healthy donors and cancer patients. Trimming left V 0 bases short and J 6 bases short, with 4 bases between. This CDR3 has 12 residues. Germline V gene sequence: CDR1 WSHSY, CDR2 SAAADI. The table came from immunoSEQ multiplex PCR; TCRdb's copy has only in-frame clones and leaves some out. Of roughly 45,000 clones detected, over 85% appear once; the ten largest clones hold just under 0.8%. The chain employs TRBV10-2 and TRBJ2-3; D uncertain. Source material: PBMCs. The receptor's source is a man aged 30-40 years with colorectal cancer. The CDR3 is CASSESLDTQYF. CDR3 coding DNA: TGCGCCAGCAGTGAGTCTCTGGATACGCAGTATTTT.